The 6 T cell receptor beta chains listed next were all sequenced from one sample in a study of blood T cells in healthy people across ages. It was with a sample-barcoded 5' primer and a J-beta primer mix that a second PCR of roughly 7 to 12 cycles was run. TCRdb re-called the 5' RACE reads through MiXCR, storing one row per CDR3 protein. The sample includes under 2 million distinct CDR3 sequences, 34% seen only once; the top ten take about 10%. Source material: blood. Receptor source: a woman between 25 and 40 years old in good health.

This clonotype was observed a handful of times. The chain couples TRBV12-3 or TRBV12-4 to TRBJ1-4; no clear D gene. V was pared by 3 bases and J by 14 bases, with 19 bases between. CDR3 length: 14 amino acids. This CDR3 is CASSFLTEKSKLFF. The CDR3 DNA reads as TGTGCCAGCAGTTTTCTGACCGAAAAATCGAAGCTGTTTTTT.

This clonotype was counted between two and nine times. V is TRBV30 and J is TRBJ2-3; TRBD2 matches 7 bases. CDR3 size: 15 residues. From germline, CDR1 is GTSNPN and CDR2 SVGIG (reference sequence). V dropped 1 base and J dropped 0; count of bases not matched to a gene: 4. This CDR3 is CAWSAHSGSTDTQYF. The DNA for the CDR3 is TGTGCCTGGAGTGCCCATAGCGGGAGCACAGATACGCAGTATTTT.

In its sample, this clonotype was seen a few times. J is TRBJ2-3 and V is TRBV28; tentatively, D is TRBD1 (6 bases). V lost 5 bases to trimming and J lost 6 bases, with 12 bases between them. CDR1 and CDR2 from the germline V gene are MDHEN and SYDVKM. The CDR3 spans 13 residues. CDR3 residues: CASSLPRGDTQYF. CDR3 sequence (DNA): TGTGCCAGCAGTCTTCCTAGGGGGGATACGCAGTATTTT. The full variable domain, rest sourced from reference TRBV28 and TRBJ2-3, is DVKVTQSSRYLVKRTGEKVFLECVQDMDHENMFWYRQDPGLGLRLIYFSYDVKMKEKGDIPEGYSVSREKKERFSLILESASTNQTSMYLCASSLPRGDTQYFGPGTRLTVL.

CDR3 sequence reads: CASSGTGGGDGYTF. The CDR3 DNA reads as TGTGCCAGCTCCGGGACTGGGGGCGGCGATGGCTACACCTTC. The genes are TRBV18 and TRBJ1-2; tentatively, D is TRBD1 (6 bases). Per germline, CDR1 KGHSH and CDR2 LQKENI. The CDR3 runs 14 residues. V lost 6 bases and J 6 bases, leaving 17 bases between the germline ends.

This chain connects TRBV30 to TRBJ2-1; TRBD2 matches at 7 bases. The CDR3 length is 12 residues. In germline, CDR1 is GTSNPN, CDR2 SVGIG (reference sequence). After removal of 2 bases from V and 7 bases from J, the junction contained 2 bases not matched to a gene. CDR3 bases: TGTGCCTGGAGTATGGGGGGGAATGAGCAGTTCTTC. Its translation: CAWSMGGNEQFF. Drawing the rest from reference TRBV30 and TRBJ2-1, the complete variable domain is SQTIHQWPATLVQPVGSPLSLECTVEGTSNPNLYWYRQAAGRGLQLLFYSVGIGQISSEVPQNLSASRPQDRQFILSSKKLLLSDSGFYLCAWSMGGNEQFFGPGTRLTVL.

The chain employs TRBV6-1 and TRBJ2-6; D is perhaps TRBD1 (5 bases). The CDR3 has 16 residues. Germline values: CDR1 MNHNS, CDR2 SASEGT. V lost 6 bases and J lost 0, with 12 bases in between. CDR3 loop: CASRPPGNSGANVLTF. The CDR3 DNA follows: TGTGCCAGCAGACCCCCAGGGAACTCTGGGGCCAACGTCCTGACTTTC.